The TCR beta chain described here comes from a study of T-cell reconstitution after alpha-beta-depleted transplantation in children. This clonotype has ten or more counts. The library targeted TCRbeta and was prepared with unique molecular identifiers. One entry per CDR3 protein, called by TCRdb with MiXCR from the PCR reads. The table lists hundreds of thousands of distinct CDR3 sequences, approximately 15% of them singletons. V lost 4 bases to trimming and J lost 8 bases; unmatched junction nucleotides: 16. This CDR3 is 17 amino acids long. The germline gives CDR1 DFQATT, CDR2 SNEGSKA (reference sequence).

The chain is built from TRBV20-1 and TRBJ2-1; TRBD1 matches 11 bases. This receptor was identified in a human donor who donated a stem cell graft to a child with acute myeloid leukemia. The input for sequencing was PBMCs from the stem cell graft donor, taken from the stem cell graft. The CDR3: CSATGQGAKISQYEQFF. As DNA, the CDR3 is TGCAGTGCTACCGGACAGGGGGCGAAGATTTCCCAATATGAGCAGTTCTTC.